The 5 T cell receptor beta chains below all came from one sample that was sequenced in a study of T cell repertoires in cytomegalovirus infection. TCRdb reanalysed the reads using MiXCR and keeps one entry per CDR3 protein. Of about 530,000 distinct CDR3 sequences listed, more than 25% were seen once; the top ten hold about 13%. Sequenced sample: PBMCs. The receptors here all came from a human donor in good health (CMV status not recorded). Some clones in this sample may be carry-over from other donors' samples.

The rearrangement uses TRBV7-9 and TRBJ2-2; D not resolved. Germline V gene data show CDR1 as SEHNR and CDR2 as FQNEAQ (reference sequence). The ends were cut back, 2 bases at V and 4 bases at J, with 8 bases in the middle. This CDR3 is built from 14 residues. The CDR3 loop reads CASSLTQITGELFF. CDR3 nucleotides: TGTGCCAGCAGCTTAACCCAAATCACCGGGGAGCTGTTTTTT.

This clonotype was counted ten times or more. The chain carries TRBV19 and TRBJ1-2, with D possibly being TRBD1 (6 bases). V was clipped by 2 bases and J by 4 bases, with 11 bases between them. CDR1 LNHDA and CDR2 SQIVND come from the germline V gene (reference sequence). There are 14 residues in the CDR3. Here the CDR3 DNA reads TGTGCCAGTAGTATATCCCCCAGGGGCTATGGCTACACCTTC. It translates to CASSISPRGYGYTF. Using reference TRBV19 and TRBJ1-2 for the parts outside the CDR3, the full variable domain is DGGITQSPKYLFRKEGQNVTLSCEQNLNHDAMYWYRQDPGQGLRLIYYSQIVNDFQKGDIAEGYSVSREKKESFPLTVTSAQKNPTAFYLCASSISPRGYGYTFGSGTRLTVV.

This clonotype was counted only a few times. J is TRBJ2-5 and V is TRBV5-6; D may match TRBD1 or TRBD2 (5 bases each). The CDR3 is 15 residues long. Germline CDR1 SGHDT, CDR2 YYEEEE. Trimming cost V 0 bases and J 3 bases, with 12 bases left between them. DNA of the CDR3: TGTGCCAGCAGCTTGGCTGGATTGGGGGAAGAGACCCAGTACTTC. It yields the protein CASSLAGLGEETQYF.

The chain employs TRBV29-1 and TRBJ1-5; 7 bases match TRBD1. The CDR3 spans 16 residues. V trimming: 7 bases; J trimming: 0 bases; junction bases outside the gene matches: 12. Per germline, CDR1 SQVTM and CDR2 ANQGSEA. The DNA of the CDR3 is TGCAGCGCTACATTTGGGGACAGCGGTAGCAATCAGCCCCAGCATTTT. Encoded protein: CSATFGDSGSNQPQHF.

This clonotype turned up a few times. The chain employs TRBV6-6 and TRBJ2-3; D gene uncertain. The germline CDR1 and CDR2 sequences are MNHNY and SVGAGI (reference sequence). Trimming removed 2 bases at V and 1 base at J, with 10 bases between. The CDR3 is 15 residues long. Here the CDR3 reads CASSYKGLGTDTQYF. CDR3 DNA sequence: TGTGCCAGCAGTTACAAAGGGTTGGGCACAGATACGCAGTATTTT.